This section outlines one T cell receptor (beta chain) sequence together with its context. Its matching antigen is unknown. The sample comes from a study of CD8 T cells in ankylosing spondylitis. With molecular barcodes, quantitative 5'-RACE was used to make the TCR beta libraries. TCRdb itself ran the 5' RACE reads through MiXCR, one entry per CDR3 protein. In the table there are some 140,000 distinct CDR3 sequences, approximately 7.3% of which are singletons. Losses at the gene ends were 6 bases for V and 5 bases for J; bases not matched to a gene: 7. The CDR3 is 14 amino acids. The V gene's germline CDR1 is MDHEN and CDR2 SYDVKM. Whole-study results and caveats: According to the report, clones linked to the disease were significantly enriched in matched synovial fluid samples taken from ankylosing spondylitis patients. Roughly 8 highly homologous variants made up a TCR beta motif, and this motif appeared characteristic of ankylosing spondylitis blood.

This TCR was recovered from a female donor with ankylosing spondylitis or in good health (not recorded which). The sample was blood, either unsorted or a sorted T cell fraction (not recorded which). The genes are TRBV28 and TRBJ1-2; 9 bases match TRBD1. CDR3 residues: CASRRRDREYGYTF. The CDR3 coding sequence is TGTGCCAGCAGGCGGCGGGACAGGGAGTATGGCTACACCTTC.